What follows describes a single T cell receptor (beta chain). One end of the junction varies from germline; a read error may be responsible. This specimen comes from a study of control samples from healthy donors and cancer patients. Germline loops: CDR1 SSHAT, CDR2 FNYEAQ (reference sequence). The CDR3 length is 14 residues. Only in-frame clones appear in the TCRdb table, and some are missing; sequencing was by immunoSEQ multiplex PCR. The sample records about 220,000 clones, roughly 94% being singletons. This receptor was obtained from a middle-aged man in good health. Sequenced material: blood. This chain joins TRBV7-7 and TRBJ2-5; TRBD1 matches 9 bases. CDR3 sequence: CASSSTGGGETQYF. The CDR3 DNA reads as TGTGCTAGCAGCTCAACAGGGGGCGGGGAGACCCAGTACTTC.